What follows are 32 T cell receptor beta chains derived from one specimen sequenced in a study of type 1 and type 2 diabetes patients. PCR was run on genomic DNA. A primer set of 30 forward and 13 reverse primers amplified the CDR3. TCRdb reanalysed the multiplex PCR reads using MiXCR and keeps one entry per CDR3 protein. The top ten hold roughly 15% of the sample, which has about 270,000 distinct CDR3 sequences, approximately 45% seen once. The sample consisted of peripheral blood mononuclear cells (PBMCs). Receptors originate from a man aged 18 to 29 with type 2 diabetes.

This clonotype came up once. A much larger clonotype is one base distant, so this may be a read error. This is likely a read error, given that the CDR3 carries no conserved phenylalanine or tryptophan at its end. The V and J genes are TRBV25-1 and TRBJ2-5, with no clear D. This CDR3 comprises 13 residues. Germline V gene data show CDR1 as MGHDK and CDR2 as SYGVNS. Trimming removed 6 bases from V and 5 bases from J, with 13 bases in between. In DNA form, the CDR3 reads TGTGCCAGCAGCGCTGTCCGGATGGAGACCCAGTACTCC. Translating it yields CASSAVRMETQYS.

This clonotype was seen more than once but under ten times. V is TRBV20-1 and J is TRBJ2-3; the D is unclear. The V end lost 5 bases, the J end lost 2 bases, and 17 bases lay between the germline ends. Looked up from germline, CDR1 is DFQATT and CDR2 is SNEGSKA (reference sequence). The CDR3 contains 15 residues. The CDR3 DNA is TGCAGTGCTTGGTCGGCGCAAGGCCCCACAGATACGCAGTATTTT. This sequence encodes CSAWSAQGPTDTQYF.

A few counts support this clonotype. The CDR3 is CASSYGGANYEQYF. CDR3 sequence (DNA): TGTGCCAGCAGTTACGGTGGGGCCAACTACGAGCAGTACTTC. The V and J genes are TRBV6-5 and TRBJ2-7; D perhaps matches TRBD1 (5 bases). Germline V gives CDR1 MNHEY, CDR2 SVGAGI. CDR3 length: 14 amino acids. Between the trimmed V and J ends, which lost 2 bases and 3 bases, there was a span of 11 bases.

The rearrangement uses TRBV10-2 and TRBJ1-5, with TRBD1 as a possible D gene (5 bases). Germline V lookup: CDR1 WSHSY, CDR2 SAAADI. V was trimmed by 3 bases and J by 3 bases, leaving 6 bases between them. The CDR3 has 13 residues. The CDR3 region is CASSEQDNQPQHF. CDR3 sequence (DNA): TGCGCCAGCAGTGAACAGGACAATCAGCCCCAGCATTTT.

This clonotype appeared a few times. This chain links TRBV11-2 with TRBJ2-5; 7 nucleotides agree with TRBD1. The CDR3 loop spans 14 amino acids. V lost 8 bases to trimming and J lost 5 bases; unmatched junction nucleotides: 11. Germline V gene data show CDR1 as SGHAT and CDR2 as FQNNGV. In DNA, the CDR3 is TGTGCCAGCGAAAGGGACAGCCTGGGGGAGACCCAGTACTTC. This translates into CASERDSLGETQYF.

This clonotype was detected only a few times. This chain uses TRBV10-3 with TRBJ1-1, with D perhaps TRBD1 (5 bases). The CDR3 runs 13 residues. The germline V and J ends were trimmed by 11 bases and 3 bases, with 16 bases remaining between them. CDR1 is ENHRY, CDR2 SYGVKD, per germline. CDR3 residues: CASHSLRDTEAFF. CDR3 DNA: TGTGCCTCCCACAGTCTCAGGGACACTGAAGCTTTCTTT.

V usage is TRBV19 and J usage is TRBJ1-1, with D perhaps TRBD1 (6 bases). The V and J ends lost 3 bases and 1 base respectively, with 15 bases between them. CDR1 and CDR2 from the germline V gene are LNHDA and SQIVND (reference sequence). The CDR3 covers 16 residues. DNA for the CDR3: TGTGCCAGTAGTATGATACAGGGTCGGGGGAACACTGAAGCTTTCTTT. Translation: CASSMIQGRGNTEAFF.

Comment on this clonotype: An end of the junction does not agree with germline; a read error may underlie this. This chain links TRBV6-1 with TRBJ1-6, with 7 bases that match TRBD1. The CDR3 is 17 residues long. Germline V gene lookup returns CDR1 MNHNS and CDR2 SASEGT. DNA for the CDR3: TGTGCCAGCAGCCAAGGGGACAGAAGCTCCTATAATTCACCCCCCCACTTT. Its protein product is CASSQGDRSSYNSPPHF.

The CDR3: CAISEVREGSGYTF. In DNA, the CDR3 is TGTGCCATCAGTGAGGTCAGGGAGGGATCTGGCTACACCTTC. This rearrangement joins TRBV10-3 to TRBJ1-2; D is perhaps TRBD1 (5 bases). Deletions cut 2 bases from V and 7 bases from J, with 14 bases between. The length of the CDR3 is 14 residues. CDR1 is ENHRY, CDR2 SYGVKD, per germline.

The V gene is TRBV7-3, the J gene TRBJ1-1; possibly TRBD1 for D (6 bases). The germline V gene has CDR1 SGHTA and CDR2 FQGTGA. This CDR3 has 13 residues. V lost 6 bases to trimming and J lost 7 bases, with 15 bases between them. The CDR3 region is CASRAQGMGEAFF. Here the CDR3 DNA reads TGTGCCAGCAGGGCACAGGGCATGGGTGAAGCTTTCTTT.

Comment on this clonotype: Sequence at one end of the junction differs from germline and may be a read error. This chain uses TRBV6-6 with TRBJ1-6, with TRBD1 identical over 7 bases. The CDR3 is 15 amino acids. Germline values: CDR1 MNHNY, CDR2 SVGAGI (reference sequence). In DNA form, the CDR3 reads TGTGCCATCAGTGACTGGACAGGCGGTAATTCACCCCTCCACTTT. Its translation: CAISDWTGGNSPLHF.

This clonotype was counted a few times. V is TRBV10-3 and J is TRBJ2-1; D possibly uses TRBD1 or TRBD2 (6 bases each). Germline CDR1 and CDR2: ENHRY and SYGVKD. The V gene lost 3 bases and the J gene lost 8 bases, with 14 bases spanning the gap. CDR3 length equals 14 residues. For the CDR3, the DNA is TGTGCCATCAGTGATTTAGGAGGGGGGTATGAGCAGTTCTTC. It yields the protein CAISDLGGGYEQFF.

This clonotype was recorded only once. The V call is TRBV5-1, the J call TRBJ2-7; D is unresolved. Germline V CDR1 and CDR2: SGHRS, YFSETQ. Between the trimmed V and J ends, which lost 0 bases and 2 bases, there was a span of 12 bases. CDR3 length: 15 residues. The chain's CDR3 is CASSLGVARTYEQYF. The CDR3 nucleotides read TGCGCCAGCAGCTTGGGAGTCGCCCGCACCTACGAGCAGTACTTC.

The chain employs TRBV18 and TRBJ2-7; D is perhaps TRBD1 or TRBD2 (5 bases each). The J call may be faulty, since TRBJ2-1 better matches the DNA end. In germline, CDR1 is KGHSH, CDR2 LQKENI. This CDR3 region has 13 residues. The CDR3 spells CASSPGTVNEQFF. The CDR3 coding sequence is TGTGCCAGCTCACCCGGGACGGTGAATGAGCAGTTCTTC.

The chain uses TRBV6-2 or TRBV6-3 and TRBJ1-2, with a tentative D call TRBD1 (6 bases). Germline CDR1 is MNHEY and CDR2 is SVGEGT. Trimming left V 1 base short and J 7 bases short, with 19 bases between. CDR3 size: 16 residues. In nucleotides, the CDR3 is TGTGCCAGCAGTTACTTGACCCTCCGGGACATTAGTGGCTACACCTTC. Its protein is CASSYLTLRDISGYTF.

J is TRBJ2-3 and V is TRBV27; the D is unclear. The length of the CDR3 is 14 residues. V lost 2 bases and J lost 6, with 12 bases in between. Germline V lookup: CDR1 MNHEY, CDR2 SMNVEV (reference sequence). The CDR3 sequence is CASSLARPEDTQYF. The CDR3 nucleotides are TGTGCCAGCAGTTTAGCGAGGCCCGAGGATACGCAGTATTTT.

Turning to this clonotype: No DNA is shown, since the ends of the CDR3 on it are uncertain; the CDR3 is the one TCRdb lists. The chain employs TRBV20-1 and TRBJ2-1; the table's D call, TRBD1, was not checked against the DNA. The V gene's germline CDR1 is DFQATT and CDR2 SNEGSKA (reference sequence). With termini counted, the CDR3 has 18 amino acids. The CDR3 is CSARVRLWGRGSYNEQLF.

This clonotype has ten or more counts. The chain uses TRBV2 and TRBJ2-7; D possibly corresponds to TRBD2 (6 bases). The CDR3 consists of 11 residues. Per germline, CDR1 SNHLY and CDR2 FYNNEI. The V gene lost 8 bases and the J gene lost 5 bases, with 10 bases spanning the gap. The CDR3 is CASRRVHEQYF. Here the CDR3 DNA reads TGTGCCAGCCGGAGGGTTCACGAGCAGTACTTC.

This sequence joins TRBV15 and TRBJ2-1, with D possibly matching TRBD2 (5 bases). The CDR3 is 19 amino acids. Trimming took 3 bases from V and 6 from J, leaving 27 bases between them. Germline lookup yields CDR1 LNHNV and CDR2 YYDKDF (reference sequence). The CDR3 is CATSRFSVRASLFGNEQFF. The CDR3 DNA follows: TGTGCCACCAGCAGGTTTAGCGTGAGGGCCAGTTTGTTTGGCAATGAGCAGTTCTTC.

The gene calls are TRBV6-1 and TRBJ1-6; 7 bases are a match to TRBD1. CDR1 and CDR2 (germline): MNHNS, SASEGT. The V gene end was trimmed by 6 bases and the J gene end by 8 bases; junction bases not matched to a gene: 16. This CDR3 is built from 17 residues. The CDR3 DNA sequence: TGTGCCAGCAGCCTAATTTTCCTAGGGGGCGCGGATTCACCCCTCCACTTT. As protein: CASSLIFLGGADSPLHF.

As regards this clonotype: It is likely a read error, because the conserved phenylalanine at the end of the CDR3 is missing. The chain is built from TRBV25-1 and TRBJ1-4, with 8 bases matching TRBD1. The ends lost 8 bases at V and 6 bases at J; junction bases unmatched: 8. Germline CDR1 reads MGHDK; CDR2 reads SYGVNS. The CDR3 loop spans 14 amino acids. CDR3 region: CASGNRGSYEKLFL. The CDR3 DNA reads TGTGCCAGCGGAAACAGGGGGAGCTATGAAAAACTGTTTCTT.

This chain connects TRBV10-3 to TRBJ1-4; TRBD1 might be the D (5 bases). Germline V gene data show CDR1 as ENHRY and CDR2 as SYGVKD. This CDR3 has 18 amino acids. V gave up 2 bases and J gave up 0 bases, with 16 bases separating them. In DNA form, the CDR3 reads TGTGCCATCAGTGAGGGGGCCACTCATTCTGCAACTAATGAAAAACTGTTTTTT. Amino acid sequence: CAISEGATHSATNEKLFF.

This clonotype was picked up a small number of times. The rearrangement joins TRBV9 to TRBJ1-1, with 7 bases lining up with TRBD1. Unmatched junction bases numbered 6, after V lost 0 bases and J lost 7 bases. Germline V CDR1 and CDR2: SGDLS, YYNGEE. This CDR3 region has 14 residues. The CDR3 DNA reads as TGTGCCAGCAGCGTAGAGGGAGGGGGCGGTGAAGCTTTCTTT. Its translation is CASSVEGGGGEAFF.

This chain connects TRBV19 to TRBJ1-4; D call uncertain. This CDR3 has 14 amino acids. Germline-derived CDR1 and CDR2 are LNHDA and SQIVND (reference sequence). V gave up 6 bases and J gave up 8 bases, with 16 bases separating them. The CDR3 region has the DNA TGTGCCAGTAGCCCACGGCAGGTCCGGGAAAAACTGTTTTTT. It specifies CASSPRQVREKLFF.

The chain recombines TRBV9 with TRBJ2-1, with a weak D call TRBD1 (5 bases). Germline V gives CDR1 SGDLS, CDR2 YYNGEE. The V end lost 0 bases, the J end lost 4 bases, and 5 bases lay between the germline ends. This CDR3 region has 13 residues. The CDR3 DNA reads TGTGCCAGCAGCGTAGGACAGTACAATGAGCAGTTCTTC. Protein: CASSVGQYNEQFF.

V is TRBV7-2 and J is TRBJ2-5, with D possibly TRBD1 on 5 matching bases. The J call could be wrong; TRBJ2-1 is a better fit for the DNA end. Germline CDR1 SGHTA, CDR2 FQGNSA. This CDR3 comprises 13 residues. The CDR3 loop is CASSLFQGNEQFF. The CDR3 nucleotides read TGTGCCAGCAGCTTATTCCAGGGAAATGAGCAGTTCTTC.

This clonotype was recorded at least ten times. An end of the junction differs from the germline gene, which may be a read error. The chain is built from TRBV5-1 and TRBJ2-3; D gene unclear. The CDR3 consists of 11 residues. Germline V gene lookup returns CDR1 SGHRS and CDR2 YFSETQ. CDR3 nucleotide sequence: TGTGCCAGCAGCTACACAGATACGCAGTATTTT. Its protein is CASSYTDTQYF.

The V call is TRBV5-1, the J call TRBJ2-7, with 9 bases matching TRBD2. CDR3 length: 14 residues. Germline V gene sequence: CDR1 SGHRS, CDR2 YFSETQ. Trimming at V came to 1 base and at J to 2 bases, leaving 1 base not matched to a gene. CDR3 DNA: TGCGCCAGCAGCTTGCTAGCGGGAACCTACGAGCAGTACTTC. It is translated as CASSLLAGTYEQYF.

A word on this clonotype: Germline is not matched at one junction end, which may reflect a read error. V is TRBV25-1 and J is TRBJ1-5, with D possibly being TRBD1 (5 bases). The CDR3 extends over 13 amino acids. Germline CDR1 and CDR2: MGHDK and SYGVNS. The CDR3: CAGSAGSNQPQHF. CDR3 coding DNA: TGTGCCGGCAGTGCAGGGAGTAATCAGCCCCAGCATTTT.

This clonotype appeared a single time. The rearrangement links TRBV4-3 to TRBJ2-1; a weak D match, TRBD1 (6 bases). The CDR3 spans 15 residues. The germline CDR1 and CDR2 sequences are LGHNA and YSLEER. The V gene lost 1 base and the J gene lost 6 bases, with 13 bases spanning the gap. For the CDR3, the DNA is TGCGCCAGCAGCCAAGTTCGCAGGGGTCGCAATGAGCAGTTCTTC. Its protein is CASSQVRRGRNEQFF.

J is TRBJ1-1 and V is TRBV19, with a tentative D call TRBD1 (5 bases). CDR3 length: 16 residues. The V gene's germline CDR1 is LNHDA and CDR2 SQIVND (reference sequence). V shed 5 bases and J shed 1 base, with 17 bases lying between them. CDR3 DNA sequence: TGTGCCAGTAGTTCGCCCCTTCGGGACCCGAACACTGAAGCTTTCTTT. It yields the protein CASSSPLRDPNTEAFF.

CDR3 residues: CASSVGSGFSPLHF. The CDR3 bases are TGTGCCAGCAGCGTAGGTTCGGGGTTCTCACCCCTCCACTTT. This sequence joins TRBV9 and TRBJ1-6; no reliable D call. CDR1 and CDR2 (germline): SGDLS, YYNGEE. The V end was cut by 0 bases, the J end by 10 bases, with 11 bases between. The CDR3 covers 14 residues. Combining the CDR3 with reference TRBV9 and TRBJ1-6 gives the whole variable domain DSGVTQTPKHLITATGQRVTLRCSPRSGDLSVYWYQQSLDQGLQFLIQYYNGEERAKGNILERFSAQQFPDLHSELNLSSLELGDSALYFCASSVGSGFSPLHFGNGTRLTVT.